This is a list of T cell receptor beta chains from one sample in a study of CD8 T cells in ankylosing spondylitis. Each CDR3 protein gets one entry after TCRdb re-called the 5' RACE reads with MiXCR. Of around 300,000 distinct CDR3 sequences in the sample, 20% were seen once. Sequenced material: blood, either unsorted or a sorted T cell fraction (not recorded which). The receptors stem from a female donor with ankylosing spondylitis or in good health (not recorded which). Each CDR3 is given with its conserved first and last residue. A D gene is named only where the DNA matches it firmly. Only part of the rows carry a size: once, few, many, or a class if the clone is expanded.

D gene | J gene | V gene | clone size | CDR3 length | CDR3 DNA | CDR3 protein
NA | TRBJ2-3 | TRBV9 | NA | 15 | TGTGCCAGCAGCGTACAAGAGGGCAGCACAGATACGCAGTATTTT | CASSVQEGSTDTQYF
NA | TRBJ1-5 | TRBV12-3/TRBV12-4 | NA | 12 | TGTGCCAGCACGGGGGGCAAGCAGCCCCAGCATTTT | CASTGGKQPQHF
TRBD1 | TRBJ2-4 | TRBV29-1 | few | 16 | TGCAGCGTTCACGGGACAGGGACCTTAGCCAAAAACATTCAGTACTTC | CSVHGTGTLAKNIQYF
NA | TRBJ1-6 | TRBV7-9 | few | 15 | TGTGCCAGCAGCTCTAGAGGCTTATTGGATTCACCCCTCCACTTT | CASSSRGLLDSPLHF
NA | TRBJ2-2 | TRBV27 | many | 14 | TGTGCCAGCAGACGCCTGGGGAACACCGGGGAGCTGTTTTTT | CASRRLGNTGELFF
NA | TRBJ1-4 | TRBV2 | NA | 13 | TGTGCCAGCAGTGTTTTAGGGACTGAAAAACTGTTTTTT | CASSVLGTEKLFF
NA | TRBJ2-1 | TRBV5-1 | many | 14 | TGCGCCAGCAGCTTGAGAGACTTCTTCAATGAGCAGTTCTTC | CASSLRDFFNEQFF
TRBD1 | TRBJ1-1 | TRBV6-4 | NA | 13 | TGTGCCAGATTGGACAGGGCGGACACTGAAGCTTTCTTT | CARLDRADTEAFF
NA | TRBJ1-2 | TRBV12-3/TRBV12-4 | NA | 15 | TGTGCCAGCAGTCCCCTCGCAGGGTCCCCACTTGGCTACACCTTC | CASSPLAGSPLGYTF
TRBD1 | TRBJ1-3 | TRBV10-3 | NA | 14 | TGTGCCATCACCAAGGGGGCGCCTGGAAACACCATATATTTT | CAITKGAPGNTIYF
TRBD1 | TRBJ1-2 | TRBV7-2 | many | 14 | TGTGCCAGCAGCCCTACAGGGGGCCCCTATGGCTACACCTTC | CASSPTGGPYGYTF
NA | TRBJ2-1 | TRBV20-1 | few | 15 | TGCAGTGCTAGATACCCCGGGCGAATCAACAATGAGCAGTTCTTC | CSARYPGRINNEQFF
NA | TRBJ2-2 | TRBV2 | NA | 12 | TGTGCCAGCACTCTAAACACCGGGGAGCTGTTTTTT | CASTLNTGELFF
NA | TRBJ2-7 | TRBV28 | NA | 15 | TGTGCCAGCAGGAACAGGGAGATTGGATCCTACGAGCAGTACTTC | CASRNREIGSYEQYF
NA | TRBJ2-1 | TRBV7-6 | few | 15 | TGTGCCAGCAGCTTAGTCGGGAGTCTTAGCAATGAGCAGTTCTTC | CASSLVGSLSNEQFF
NA | TRBJ1-5 | TRBV6-1 | NA | 12 | TGTGCCAGCAGTGGAGGGGATCAGCCCCAGCATTTT | CASSGGDQPQHF
NA | TRBJ1-6 | TRBV25-1 | few | 16 | TGTGCCAGCAGTGATCCGGAAGGGGGAGTAGGCTCACCCCTCCACTTT | CASSDPEGGVGSPLHF
TRBD1 | TRBJ1-1 | TRBV6-1 | NA | 15 | TGTGCCAGCAGTCCCCCCGGGACAGCCAGGACTGAAGCTTTCTTT | CASSPPGTARTEAFF
TRBD2 | TRBJ2-3 | TRBV15 | few | 16 | TGTGCCACCAGCAGAGATCCAGCGGGATCAGCAGATACGCAGTATTTT | CATSRDPAGSADTQYF
NA | TRBJ1-1 | TRBV10-3 | many | 14 | TGTGCCACCCGGAAGGGGGGCATGAACACTGAAGCTTTCTTT | CATRKGGMNTEAFF
NA | TRBJ2-7 | TRBV7-9 | NA | 14 | TGTGCCAGCAGCTTACCGGGACGTTTGTCGGAGCAGTACTTC | CASSLPGRLSEQYF
TRBD2 | TRBJ2-5 | TRBV7-2 | few | 14 | TGTGCCAGCAGCCAAAGCGGGACGCAACGAACCCAGTACTTC | CASSQSGTQRTQYF
TRBD2 | TRBJ2-5 | TRBV5-1 | few | 15 | TGCGCCAGCTCCTGGGCTAGCGGGAGTTCGGAGACCCAGTACTTC | CASSWASGSSETQYF
TRBD1 | TRBJ2-7 | TRBV4-2 | NA | 15 | TGTGCCAGCAGCCAATCCGGACAGGGCCAGGAGGAGCAGTACTTC | CASSQSGQGQEEQYF
NA | TRBJ2-2 | TRBV6-5 | NA | 12 | TGTGCCAGCTTTCAGAACACCGGGGAGCTGTTTTTT | CASFQNTGELFF
NA | TRBJ2-5 | TRBV4-3 | many | 13 | TGCGCCAGCAGCCAACTGGTCAAAGAGACCCAGTACTTC | CASSQLVKETQYF
NA | TRBJ2-5 | TRBV20-1 | few | 15 | TGCAGTGCTAGACAATCGACTAGATCTAGAGAGACCCAGTACTTC | CSARQSTRSRETQYF
NA | TRBJ1-1 | TRBV18 | NA | 15 | TGTGCCAGCTCACCAACGACAGGTCCGGGTACTGAAGCTTTCTTT | CASSPTTGPGTEAFF
NA | TRBJ2-2 | TRBV20-1 | few | 17 | TGCAGTGCTAGAGATCGACCGGGATTGTCGAACACCGGGGAGCTGTTTTTT | CSARDRPGLSNTGELFF
NA | TRBJ1-5 | TRBV10-3 | NA | 15 | TGTGCCATCAGTGAGTCAAAGACAGGTCTTCAGCCCCAGCATTTT | CAISESKTGLQPQHF